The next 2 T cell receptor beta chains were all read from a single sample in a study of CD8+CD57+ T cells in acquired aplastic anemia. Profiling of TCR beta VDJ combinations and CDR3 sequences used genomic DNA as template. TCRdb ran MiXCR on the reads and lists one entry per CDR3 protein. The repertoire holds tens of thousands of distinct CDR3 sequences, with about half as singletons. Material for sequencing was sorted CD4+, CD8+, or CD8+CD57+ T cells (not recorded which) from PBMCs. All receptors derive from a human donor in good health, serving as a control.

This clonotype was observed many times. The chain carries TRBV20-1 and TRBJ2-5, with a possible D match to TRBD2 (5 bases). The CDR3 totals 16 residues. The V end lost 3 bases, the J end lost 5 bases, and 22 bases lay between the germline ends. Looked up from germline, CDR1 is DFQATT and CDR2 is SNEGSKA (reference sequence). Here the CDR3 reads CSASDEAGGLDETQYF. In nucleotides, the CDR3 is TGCAGTGCTAGCGACGAGGCAGGAGGATTGGACGAGACCCAGTACTTC.

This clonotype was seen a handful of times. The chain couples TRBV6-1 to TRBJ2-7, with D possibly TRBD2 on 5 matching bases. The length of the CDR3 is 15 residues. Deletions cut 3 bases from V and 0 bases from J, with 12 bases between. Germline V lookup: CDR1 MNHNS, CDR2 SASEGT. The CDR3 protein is CASSDFGVGSYEQYF. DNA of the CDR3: TGTGCCAGCAGTGATTTCGGGGTGGGCTCCTACGAGCAGTACTTC.